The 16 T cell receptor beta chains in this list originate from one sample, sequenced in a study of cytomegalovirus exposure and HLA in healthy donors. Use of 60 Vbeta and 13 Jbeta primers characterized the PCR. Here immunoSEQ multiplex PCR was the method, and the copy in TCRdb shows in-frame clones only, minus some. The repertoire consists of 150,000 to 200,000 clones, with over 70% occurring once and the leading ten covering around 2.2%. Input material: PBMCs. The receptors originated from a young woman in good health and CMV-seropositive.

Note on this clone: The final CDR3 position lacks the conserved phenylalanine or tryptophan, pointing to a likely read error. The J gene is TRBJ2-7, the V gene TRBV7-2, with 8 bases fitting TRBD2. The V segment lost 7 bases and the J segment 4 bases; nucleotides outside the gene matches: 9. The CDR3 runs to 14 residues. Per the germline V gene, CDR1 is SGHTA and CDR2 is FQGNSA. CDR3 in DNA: TGTGCCAGCACCCGTAGCGGGGCTGGATACGAGCAGTACCTC. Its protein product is CASTRSGAGYEQYL.

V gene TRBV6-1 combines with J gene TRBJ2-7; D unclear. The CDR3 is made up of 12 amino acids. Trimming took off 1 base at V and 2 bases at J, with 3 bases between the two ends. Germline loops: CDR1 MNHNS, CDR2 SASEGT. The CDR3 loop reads CASSEGAYEQYV. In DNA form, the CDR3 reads TGTGCCAGCAGTGAAGGGGCCTACGAGCAGTACGTC.

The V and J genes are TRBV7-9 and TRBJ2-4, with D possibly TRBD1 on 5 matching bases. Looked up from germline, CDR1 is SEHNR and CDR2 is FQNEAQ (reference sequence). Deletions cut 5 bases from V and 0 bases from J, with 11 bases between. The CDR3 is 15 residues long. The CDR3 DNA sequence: TGTGCCAGCAGCCATGACAGTCTAGCCAAAAACATTCAGTACTTC. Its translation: CASSHDSLAKNIQYF.

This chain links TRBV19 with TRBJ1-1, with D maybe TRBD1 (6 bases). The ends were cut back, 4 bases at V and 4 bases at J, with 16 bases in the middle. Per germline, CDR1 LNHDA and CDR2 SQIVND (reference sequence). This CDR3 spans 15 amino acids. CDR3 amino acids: CASSTYPGVSTEAFF. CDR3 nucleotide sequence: TGTGCCAGTAGTACCTACCCAGGGGTTTCCACTGAAGCTTTCTTT. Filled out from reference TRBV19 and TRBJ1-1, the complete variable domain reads DGGITQSPKYLFRKEGQNVTLSCEQNLNHDAMYWYRQDPGQGLRLIYYSQIVNDFQKGDIAEGYSVSREKKESFPLTVTSAQKNPTAFYLCASSTYPGVSTEAFFGQGTRLTVV.

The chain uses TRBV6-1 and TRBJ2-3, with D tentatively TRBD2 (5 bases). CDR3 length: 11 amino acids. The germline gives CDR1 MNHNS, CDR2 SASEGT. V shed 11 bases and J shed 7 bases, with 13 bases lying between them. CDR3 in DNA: TGTGCCGGCCCGACGGGAAATACGCAGTATTTT. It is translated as CAGPTGNTQYF.

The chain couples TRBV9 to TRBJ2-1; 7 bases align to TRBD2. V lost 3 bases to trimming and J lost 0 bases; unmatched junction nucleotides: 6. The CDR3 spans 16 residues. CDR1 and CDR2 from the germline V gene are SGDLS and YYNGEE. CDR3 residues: CASSGITSASYNEQFF. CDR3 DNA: TGTGCCAGCAGCGGAATAACTAGCGCCTCCTACAATGAGCAGTTCTTC.

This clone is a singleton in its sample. CDR3 nucleotides: TGTGCCATCAAGCACCAAGGAGGGCATGAGCAGTTCTTC. The encoded protein is CAIKHQGGHEQFF. This chain uses TRBV10-3 with TRBJ2-1; possibly TRBD2 for D (6 bases). CDR1 ENHRY and CDR2 SYGVKD come from the germline V gene. The CDR3 is 13 residues long. Trimming stripped 7 bases from V and 8 bases from J, with 15 bases between.

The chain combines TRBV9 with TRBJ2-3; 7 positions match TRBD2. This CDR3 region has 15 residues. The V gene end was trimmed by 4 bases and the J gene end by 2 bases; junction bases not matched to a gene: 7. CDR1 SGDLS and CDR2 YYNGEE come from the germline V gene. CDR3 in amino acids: CASSHKRDHTDTQYF. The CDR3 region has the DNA TGTGCCAGCAGCCATAAGCGGGACCACACAGATACGCAGTATTTT. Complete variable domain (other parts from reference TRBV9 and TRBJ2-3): DSGVTQTPKHLITATGQRVTLRCSPRSGDLSVYWYQQSLDQGLQFLIQYYNGEERAKGNILERFSAQQFPDLHSELNLSSLELGDSALYFCASSHKRDHTDTQYFGPGTRLTVL.

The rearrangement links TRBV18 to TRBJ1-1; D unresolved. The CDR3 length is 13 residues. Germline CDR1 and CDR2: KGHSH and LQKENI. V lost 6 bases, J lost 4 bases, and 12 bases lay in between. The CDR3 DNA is TGTGCCAGCTCGCCCTCCCGGGGCACTGAAGCTTTCTTT. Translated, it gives CASSPSRGTEAFF.

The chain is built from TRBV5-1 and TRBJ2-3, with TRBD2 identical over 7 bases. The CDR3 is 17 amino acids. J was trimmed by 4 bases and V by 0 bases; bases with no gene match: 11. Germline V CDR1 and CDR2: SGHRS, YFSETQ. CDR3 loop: CASSLEVVRGVADTQYF. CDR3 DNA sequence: TGCGCCAGCAGCTTGGAGGTAGTTCGGGGGGTGGCAGATACGCAGTATTTT. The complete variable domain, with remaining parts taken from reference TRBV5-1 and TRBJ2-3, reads KAGVTQTPRYLIKTRGQQVTLSCSPISGHRSVSWYQQTPGQGLQFLFEYFSETQRNKGNFPGRFSGRQFSNSRSEMNVSTLELGDSALYLCASSLEVVRGVADTQYFGPGTRLTVL.

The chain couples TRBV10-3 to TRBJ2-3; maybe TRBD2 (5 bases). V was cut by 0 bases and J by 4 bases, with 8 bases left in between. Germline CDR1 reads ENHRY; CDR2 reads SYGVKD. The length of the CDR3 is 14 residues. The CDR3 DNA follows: TGTGCCATCAGTGAGTCACTAGACCCAGATACGCAGTATTTT. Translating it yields CAISESLDPDTQYF.

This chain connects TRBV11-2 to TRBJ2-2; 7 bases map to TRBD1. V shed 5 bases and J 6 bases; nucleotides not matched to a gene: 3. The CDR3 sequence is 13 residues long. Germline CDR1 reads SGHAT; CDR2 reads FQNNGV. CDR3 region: CASSITGAGELFF. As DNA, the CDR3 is TGTGCCAGCAGCATAACAGGGGCCGGGGAGCTGTTTTTT.

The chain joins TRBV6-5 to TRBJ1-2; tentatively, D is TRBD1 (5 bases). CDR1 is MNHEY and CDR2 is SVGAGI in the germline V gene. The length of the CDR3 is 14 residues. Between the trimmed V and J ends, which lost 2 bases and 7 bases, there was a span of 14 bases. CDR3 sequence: CASSYGRGVGGYTF. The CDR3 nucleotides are TGTGCCAGCAGTTACGGGAGGGGTGTAGGTGGCTACACCTTC.

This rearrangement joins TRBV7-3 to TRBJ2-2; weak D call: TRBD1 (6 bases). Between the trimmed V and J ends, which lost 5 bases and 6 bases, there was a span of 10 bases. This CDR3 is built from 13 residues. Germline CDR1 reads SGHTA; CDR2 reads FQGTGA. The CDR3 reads CASSHNRAGELFF. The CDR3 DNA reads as TGTGCCAGCAGCCACAACAGGGCCGGGGAGCTGTTTTTT.

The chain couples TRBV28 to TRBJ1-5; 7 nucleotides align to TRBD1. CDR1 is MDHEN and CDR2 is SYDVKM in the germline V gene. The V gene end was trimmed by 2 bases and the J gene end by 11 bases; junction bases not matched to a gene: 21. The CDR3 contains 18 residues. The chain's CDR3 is CASSLEGLGPGGILAQHF. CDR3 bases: TGTGCCAGCAGTTTAGAGGGTTTGGGGCCAGGGGGGATTCTAGCCCAGCATTTT.

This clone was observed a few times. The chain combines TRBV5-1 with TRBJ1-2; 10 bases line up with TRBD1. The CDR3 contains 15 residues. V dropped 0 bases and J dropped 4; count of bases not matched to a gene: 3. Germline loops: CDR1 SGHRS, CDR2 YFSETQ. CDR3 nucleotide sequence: TGCGCCAGCAGCTTGGCCGGGACAGGGGCCTATGGCTACACCTTC. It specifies CASSLAGTGAYGYTF.